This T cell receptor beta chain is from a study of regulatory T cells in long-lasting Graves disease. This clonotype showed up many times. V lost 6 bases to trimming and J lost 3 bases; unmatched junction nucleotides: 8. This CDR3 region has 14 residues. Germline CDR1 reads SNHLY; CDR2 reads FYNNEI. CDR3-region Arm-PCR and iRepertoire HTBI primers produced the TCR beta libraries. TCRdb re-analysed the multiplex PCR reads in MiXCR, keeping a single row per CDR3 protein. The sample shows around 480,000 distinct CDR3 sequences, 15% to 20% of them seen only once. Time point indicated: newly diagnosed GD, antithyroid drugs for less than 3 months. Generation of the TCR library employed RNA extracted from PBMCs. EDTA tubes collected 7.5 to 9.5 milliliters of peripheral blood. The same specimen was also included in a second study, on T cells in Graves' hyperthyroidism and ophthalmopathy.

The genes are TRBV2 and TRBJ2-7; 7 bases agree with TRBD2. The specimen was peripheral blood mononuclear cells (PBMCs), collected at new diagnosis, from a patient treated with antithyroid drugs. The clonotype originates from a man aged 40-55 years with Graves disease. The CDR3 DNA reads TGTGCCAGCAGGGGGACTACAAATATCTACGAGCAGTACTTC. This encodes CASRGTTNIYEQYF. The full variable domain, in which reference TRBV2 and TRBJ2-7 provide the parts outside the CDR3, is EPEVTQTPSHQVTQMGQEVILRCVPISNHLYFYWYRQILGQKVEFLVSFYNNEISEKSEIFDDQFSVERPDGSNFTLKIRSTKLEDSAMYFCASRGTTNIYEQYFGPGTRLTVT.